This T cell receptor beta chain was retrieved from a study of Tregs in tolerant kidney transplant recipients. Looking at the study overall: Related graft donors supplied nonmyeloablative bone marrow transplants, and mixed chimerism was transient.

V trimming: 2 bases; J trimming: 3 bases; junction bases outside the gene matches: 5. Germline V gene data show CDR1 as SGDLS and CDR2 as YYNGEE. The CDR3 covers 14 residues. On this clone itself: Its antigen is still unknown.

Here immunoSEQ multiplex PCR was the method, and the copy in TCRdb shows in-frame clones only, minus some. The sample consists of approximately 98,000 clones, around 89% of them appearing once. The study, taken as a whole, reports: In tolerant patients, donor-specific Tregs outgrew total Tregs, suggesting antigen-driven expansion.

This clonotype originated in a human donor who received a combined kidney and bone marrow transplant. The rearrangement links TRBV9 to TRBJ2-7; 7 bases fit TRBD1. The sequenced sample was CD4+ T cells from blood, obtained before the transplant. Written as DNA, the CDR3 is TGTGCCAGCAGCGTCGCCGGGACAGACTACGAGCAGTACTTC. Encoded protein: CASSVAGTDYEQYF.